Shown below are 20 T cell receptor beta chains from a single sample sequenced in a study of OX40 agonist ivuxolimab in advanced cancers. TCRdb's table, derived via immunoSEQ multiplex PCR, lists solely in-frame clones and lacks some. The data show approximately 58,000 clones, 65% to 90% seen once. Specimen: CD4+ or CD8+ T cells sorted from blood, collected in a trial of the OX40 agonist ivuxolimab. These receptors came from an adult with an advanced solid tumor such as melanoma, head and neck, liver or kidney cancer.

This sequence joins TRBV18 and TRBJ2-5; D is ambiguous. Deletions cut 5 bases from V and 5 bases from J, with 6 bases between. CDR3 size: 11 residues. Per germline, CDR1 KGHSH and CDR2 LQKENI. The CDR3 loop reads CASSDGETQYF. The CDR3 DNA is TGTGCCAGCTCAGACGGGGAGACCCAGTACTTC.

This sequence joins TRBV6-1 and TRBJ1-2; D gene unclear. This CDR3 is 12 amino acids long. Trimming left V 3 bases short and J 2 bases short, with 4 bases between. Germline CDR1 MNHNS, CDR2 SASEGT. The CDR3 DNA reads TGTGCCAGCAGTGATACCAACTATGGCTACACCTTC. Translation gives CASSDTNYGYTF.

This chain uses TRBV6-5 with TRBJ1-1; perhaps TRBD1 as D (6 bases). The V end lost 0 bases, the J end lost 0 bases, and 8 bases lay between the germline ends. There are 15 residues in the CDR3. Looked up from germline, CDR1 is MNHEY and CDR2 is SVGAGI. Here the CDR3 reads CASSYSGGVNTEAFF. As DNA, the CDR3 is TGTGCCAGCAGTTACTCGGGGGGCGTGAACACTGAAGCTTTCTTT.

The chain carries TRBV7-9 and TRBJ1-5; a possible D gene is TRBD1 (5 bases). The CDR3 extends over 15 amino acids. Trimming pared 1 base from V and 1 base from J, leaving 8 bases between. Germline values: CDR1 SEHNR, CDR2 FQNEAQ (reference sequence). The CDR3 region is CASSLGQGSNQPQHF. The CDR3 region has the DNA TGTGCCAGCAGCTTAGGGCAGGGAAGCAATCAGCCCCAGCATTTT.

The chain is built from TRBV4-1 and TRBJ1-2; 9 bases map to TRBD1. This CDR3 has 15 amino acids. The trim removed 4 bases at V and 8 bases at J, leaving 11 bases unmatched. CDR1 MGHRA and CDR2 YSYEKL come from the germline V gene. This CDR3 reads CASSPEGQGFLGYTF. Here the CDR3 DNA reads TGCGCCAGCAGCCCGGAAGGACAGGGGTTCCTAGGCTACACCTTC.

V and J are TRBV29-1 and TRBJ2-4; 7 bases map to TRBD1. Per the germline V gene, CDR1 is SQVTM and CDR2 is ANQGSEA. The length of the CDR3 is 13 residues. V lost 7 bases to trimming and J lost 6 bases; unmatched junction nucleotides: 9. This CDR3 is CSAGQGVGNIQYF. Written as DNA, the CDR3 is TGCAGCGCCGGGCAGGGGGTTGGAAACATTCAGTACTTC.

The chain combines TRBV29-1 with TRBJ2-1; perhaps TRBD1 as D (5 bases). The germline V and J ends were trimmed by 4 bases and 4 bases, with 17 bases remaining between them. The CDR3 extends over 15 amino acids. Germline lookup yields CDR1 SQVTM and CDR2 ANQGSEA. CDR3 DNA: TGCAGCGTTGTGACAGCAAGCAGTACTTACAATGAGCAGTTCTTC. Translating gives CSVVTASSTYNEQFF.

The chain has TRBV6-5 and TRBJ2-7; D is unclear. Germline lookup yields CDR1 MNHEY and CDR2 SVGAGI. This CDR3 comprises 16 residues. V lost 3 bases and J lost 2, with 17 bases in between. The CDR3 sequence: CASSYIFGGKPYEQYF. The CDR3 DNA follows: TGTGCCAGCAGTTATATATTTGGCGGCAAACCCTACGAGCAGTACTTC.

This clone was detected only once. The gene calls are TRBV9 and TRBJ2-3, with TRBD2 identical over 12 bases. This CDR3 comprises 18 residues. V was pared by 0 bases and J by 3 bases, with 8 bases of the junction left unmatched. Germline V gene lookup returns CDR1 SGDLS and CDR2 YYNGEE. In DNA form, the CDR3 reads TGTGCCAGCAGCGTAGCTTGGGCTAGCGGGGGGGCGACAGATACGCAGTATTTT. Translation: CASSVAWASGGATDTQYF.

The J gene is TRBJ2-1, the V gene TRBV30; D uncertain. V dropped 4 bases and J dropped 8 bases, with 9 bases sitting between them. Germline CDR1 GTSNPN, CDR2 SVGIG (reference sequence). This CDR3 has 11 residues. The CDR3 DNA sequence: TGTGCCTGGACCGCTATAGATGAGCAGTTCTTC. Protein: CAWTAIDEQFF.

The rearrangement uses TRBV2 and TRBJ2-4; D perhaps matches TRBD2 (5 bases). With 0 bases removed from V and 0 bases from J, the gap between germline ends came to 12 bases. CDR1 and CDR2 from the germline V gene are SNHLY and FYNNEI. CDR3 length: 17 amino acids. The CDR3 sequence is CASSEALPGGAKNIQYF. The CDR3 DNA reads TGTGCCAGCAGTGAAGCGCTTCCAGGAGGAGCCAAAAACATTCAGTACTTC. Full variable domain (outside the CDR3, taken from reference TRBV2 and TRBJ2-4): EPEVTQTPSHQVTQMGQEVILRCVPISNHLYFYWYRQILGQKVEFLVSFYNNEISEKSEIFDDQFSVERPDGSNFTLKIRSTKLEDSAMYFCASSEALPGGAKNIQYFGAGTRLSVL.

The J gene is TRBJ2-7, the V gene TRBV6-6, with TRBD2 identical over 8 bases. This CDR3 is 13 amino acids long. The junction had 10 bases not matched to a gene; V was cut back by 10 bases and J by 5 bases. CDR1 MNHNY and CDR2 SVGAGI come from the germline V gene (reference sequence). The CDR3 loop reads CATFDGRVHEQYF. In nucleotides, the CDR3 is TGTGCCACCTTTGACGGGAGGGTTCACGAGCAGTACTTC.

In this sample, this clone turned up a few times. V usage is TRBV10-3 and J usage is TRBJ1-1; unclear D gene. Germline assignment: CDR1 ENHRY and CDR2 SYGVKD. V was pared by 3 bases and J by 1 base, with 9 bases between. The CDR3 is made up of 14 amino acids. DNA for the CDR3: TGTGCCATCAGTGACCTTGGGGAGAACACTGAAGCTTTCTTT. Its translation is CAISDLGENTEAFF.

This rearrangement joins TRBV6-5 to TRBJ1-6; 7 positions match TRBD1. Germline CDR1 and CDR2: MNHEY and SVGAGI. The CDR3 spans 15 residues. The ends lost 4 bases at V and 5 bases at J; junction bases unmatched: 5. CDR3 in amino acids: CASSSGQVDNSPLHF. CDR3 sequence (DNA): TGTGCCAGCAGTTCAGGACAGGTGGATAATTCACCCCTCCACTTT.

The chain carries TRBV6-6 and TRBJ2-1, with D possibly TRBD2 on 6 matching bases. Germline V gene lookup returns CDR1 MNHNY and CDR2 SVGAGI (reference sequence). Trimming pared 5 bases from V and 9 bases from J, leaving 23 bases between. The CDR3 is 16 amino acids. The CDR3 DNA follows: TGTGCCAGCAGTAAACCCGGGAGTAGTCGAGCCAGTGAGCAGTTCTTC. Protein product: CASSKPGSSRASEQFF.

This chain links TRBV14 with TRBJ2-2; 12 positions agree with TRBD2. V lost 5 bases to trimming and J lost 5 bases; unmatched junction nucleotides: 6. CDR1 SGHDN and CDR2 FVKESK come from the germline V gene. The CDR3 contains 16 residues. CDR3 coding DNA: TGTGCCAGCAGCTCGACTAGCGGGAGCGGGACCGGGGAGCTGTTTTTT. It codes for CASSSTSGSGTGELFF.

The chain is built from TRBV19 and TRBJ2-1; 10 positions agree with TRBD2. The CDR3 is 16 amino acids. Looked up from germline, CDR1 is LNHDA and CDR2 is SQIVND (reference sequence). Trimming took 8 bases from V and 0 from J; bases not matched to a gene: 7. CDR3 nucleotide sequence: TGTGCCAGTCAAAGGGCTAGCGGGAGCTCCTACAATGAGCAGTTCTTC. Amino acids: CASQRASGSSYNEQFF. The whole variable domain, filled in from reference TRBV19 and TRBJ2-1, reads DGGITQSPKYLFRKEGQNVTLSCEQNLNHDAMYWYRQDPGQGLRLIYYSQIVNDFQKGDIAEGYSVSREKKESFPLTVTSAQKNPTAFYLCASQRASGSSYNEQFFGPGTRLTVL.

The chain uses TRBV2 and TRBJ2-1; tentative D call: TRBD1 (5 bases). The V and J ends lost 3 bases and 9 bases respectively, with 15 bases between them. Germline assignment: CDR1 SNHLY and CDR2 FYNNEI. There are 14 residues in the CDR3. CDR3 sequence (DNA): TGTGCCAGCAGTGAGTTCAGGGTTTCGGGTGAGCAGTTCTTC. Translating it yields CASSEFRVSGEQFF.

The V gene is TRBV29-1, the J gene TRBJ1-5; 8 bases match TRBD1. CDR1 is SQVTM, CDR2 ANQGSEA, per germline. This CDR3 is built from 14 residues. With 4 bases clipped from V and 6 bases from J, the junction kept 8 bases outside the gene matches. The CDR3 protein is CSVGVTGEGQPQHF. In DNA, the CDR3 is TGCAGCGTTGGGGTGACAGGGGAGGGTCAGCCCCAGCATTTT.

The CDR3 DNA reads as TGTGCCAGCAGCTTAGCTTGGGGGGCCAAAAACATTCAGTACTTC. Its protein is CASSLAWGAKNIQYF. The rearrangement joins TRBV7-8 to TRBJ2-4, with D perhaps assigned TRBD1 or TRBD2 (5 bases each). V shed 0 bases and J shed 1 base, with 7 bases lying between them. The CDR3 totals 15 residues. CDR1 and CDR2 (germline): SGHVS, FQNEAQ.